The rows below give T cell receptor beta chains drawn from one sample of a study of blood T cell repertoires in COVID-19. The data were produced by immunoSEQ multiplex PCR, yet TCRdb's version contains in-frame clones alone and is incomplete. Here the sample spans around 93,000 clones, approximately 90% being singletons. Material: peripheral blood. The receptors were sampled from a human donor in a cohort sampled during active COVID-19. The conserved cysteine and the conserved F or W are not part of the CDR3 here. Fields, in order: V gene, CDR3 length, D gene, J gene, CDR3 protein. A D gene is named only where the DNA matches it firmly.

TRBV25-1	12	TRBD1	TRBJ1-2	ASSEEGDRGRYT
TRBV7-9	11	.	TRBJ1-6	ANSRPADSPLH
TRBV9	12	.	TRBJ2-2	ASSVNLHTGELF
TRBV6-5	14	TRBD1	TRBJ2-7	ASSYSGTGALYEQY
TRBV30	11	TRBD1	TRBJ2-3	AQGAWGTDTQY
TRBV5-1	12	TRBD1	TRBJ2-5	ASSLGTGTETQY
TRBV10-3	11	.	TRBJ1-4	ATSLGAEEKLF
TRBV7-2	11	.	TRBJ1-5	ASSPGRGQPQH
TRBV19	13	TRBD2	TRBJ2-1	ASSISSGNYNEQF
TRBV30	14	TRBD1	TRBJ1-5	AWSTGTGVFNQPQH
TRBV7-2	14	.	TRBJ2-1	ASSPNPPGLPNEQF
TRBV7-2	15	TRBD1	TRBJ2-5	ASSLLGQGKGTETQY
TRBV2	10	.	TRBJ1-2	ASSEGQNGYT
TRBV7-2	12	.	TRBJ2-7	ASSPRTGPYEQY
TRBV19	14	.	TRBJ1-2	ASSIDVGHTNYGYT
TRBV5-5	13	TRBD1	TRBJ1-1	ASSPQGARNTEAF
TRBV4-2	11	.	TRBJ2-1	ASSLDRVNEQF
TRBV18	13	.	TRBJ1-3	ASSLGQSSGNTIY
TRBV6-1	13	.	TRBJ1-5	ASSEDGGRNQPQH
TRBV4-2	13	TRBD2	TRBJ2-7	ASSQGSGGSYEQY
TRBV4-3	14	.	TRBJ1-2	ASSPPGAGAHYGYT
TRBV10-3	13	TRBD2	TRBJ2-1	AISASTSGHNEQF
TRBV5-6	11	.	TRBJ1-4	ASSHSINEKLF
TRBV6-6	12	.	TRBJ1-6	ASSGLSDNSPLH
TRBV5-4	13	TRBD1	TRBJ2-7	ASRNRQGVATEQY
TRBV14	15	TRBD2	TRBJ2-1	ASSQALGLPLPGEQF
TRBV3-1/TRBV3-2	11	.	TRBJ1-2	ASSQPGRGGYT
TRBV24-1	11	TRBD1	TRBJ2-3	ATSDRGTDTQY
TRBV4-1	17	.	TRBJ2-3	ASNQGGSGSASGTDTQY
TRBV2	14	.	TRBJ2-2	ASSEAYWGGTGELF
TRBV15	13	.	TRBJ1-3	ATSRARGGGNTIY
TRBV5-1	14	TRBD1	TRBJ1-1	ASSPGTGGAGTEAF
TRBV28	12	TRBD1	TRBJ1-2	ASMGQGRDYGYT
TRBV5-6	13	.	TRBJ2-1	ASSLVRSSYNEQF
TRBV5-1	11	TRBD1	TRBJ2-5	ASSWTGWETQY
TRBV5-5	14	TRBD2	TRBJ2-3	ASSLAGLAGEVAQY
TRBV19	13	TRBD2	TRBJ2-1	ASSITSGTYNEQF
TRBV30	11	.	TRBJ1-4	AWGRQNNEKLF
TRBV24-1	11	.	TRBJ1-1	ATSAGQNTEAF
TRBV5-4	12	TRBD2	TRBJ2-5	ASSSSGIRETQY
TRBV12-5	16	TRBD1	TRBJ1-1	ASGLVLGTGTGATEAF